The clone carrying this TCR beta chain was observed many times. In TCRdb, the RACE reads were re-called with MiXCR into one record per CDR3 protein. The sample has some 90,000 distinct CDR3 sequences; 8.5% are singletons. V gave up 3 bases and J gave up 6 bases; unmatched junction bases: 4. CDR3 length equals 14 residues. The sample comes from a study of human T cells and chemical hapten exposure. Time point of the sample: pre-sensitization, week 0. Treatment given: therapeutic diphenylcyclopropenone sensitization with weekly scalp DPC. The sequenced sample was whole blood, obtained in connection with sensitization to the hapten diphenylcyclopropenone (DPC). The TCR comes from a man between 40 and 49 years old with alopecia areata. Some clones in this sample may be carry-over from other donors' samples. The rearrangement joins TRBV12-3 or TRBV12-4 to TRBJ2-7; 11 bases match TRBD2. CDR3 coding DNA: TGTGCCAGCAGTTTTAGCGGGAGGGGCCGCGAGCAGTACTTC. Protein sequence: CASSFSGRGREQYF.